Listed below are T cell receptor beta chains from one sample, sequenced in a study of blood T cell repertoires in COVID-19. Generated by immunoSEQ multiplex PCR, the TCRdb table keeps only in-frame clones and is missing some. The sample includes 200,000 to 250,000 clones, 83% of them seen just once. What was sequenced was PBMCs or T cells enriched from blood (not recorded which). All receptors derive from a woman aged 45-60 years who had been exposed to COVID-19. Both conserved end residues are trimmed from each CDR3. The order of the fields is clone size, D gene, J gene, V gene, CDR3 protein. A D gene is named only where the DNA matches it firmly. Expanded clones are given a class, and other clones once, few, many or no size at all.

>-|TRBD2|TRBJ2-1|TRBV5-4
ASSPGLATPNEQF
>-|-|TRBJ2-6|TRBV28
ASSDNRAGANVLT
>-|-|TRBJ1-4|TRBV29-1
SVERVTNEKLF
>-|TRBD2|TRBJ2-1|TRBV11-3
ASSKGLAGANEQF
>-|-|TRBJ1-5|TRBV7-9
ASSFQGFQPQH
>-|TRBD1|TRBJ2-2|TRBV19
ASSIISFGTGGPSGELF
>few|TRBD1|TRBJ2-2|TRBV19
ASSPSGTGKGGELF
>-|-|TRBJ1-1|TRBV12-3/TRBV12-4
ASSFTGGTEAF
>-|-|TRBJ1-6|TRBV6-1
ASVDYLYNSPLH
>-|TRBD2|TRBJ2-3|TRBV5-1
ASSLAGGTDTQY
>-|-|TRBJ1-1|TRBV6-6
ASSSRAAGNTEAF
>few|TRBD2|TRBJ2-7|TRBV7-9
ASSLGGLASGEQY
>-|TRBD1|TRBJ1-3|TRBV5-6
ASRDGTDGNTIY
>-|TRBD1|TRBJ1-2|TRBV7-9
ASSLDAGGGYT
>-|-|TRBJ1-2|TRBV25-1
ASSPQGIHGYT
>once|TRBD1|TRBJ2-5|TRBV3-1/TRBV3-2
ASSHPVGGSETQY
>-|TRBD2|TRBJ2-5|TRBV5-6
ASSLVLAEETQY
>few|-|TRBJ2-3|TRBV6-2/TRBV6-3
ASSSGQTTDTQY
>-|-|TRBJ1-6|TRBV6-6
ASSYSRQVNSPLH
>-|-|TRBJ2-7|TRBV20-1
SASAFRGRSYEQY
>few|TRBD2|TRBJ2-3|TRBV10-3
AICGGGADTQY
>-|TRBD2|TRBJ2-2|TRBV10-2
VTGGGSTGELF
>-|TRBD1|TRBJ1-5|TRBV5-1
ASSGTGGQPQH
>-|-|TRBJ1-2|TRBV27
ASSLLGGQNNGYT